This TCR beta chain was observed in a study of post-analysis software for immune sequencing data. Whole-study findings and limits: Controls had lower frequencies than patients of roughly five TRBV segments, which included TRBV5-6, TRBV5-1 and TRBV20-1.

Note on this clonotype: Its antigen is currently unknown. A junction end diverges from the germline sequence, so it may reflect a read error.

Germline CDR1 SNHLY, CDR2 FYNNEI. The CDR3 has 15 amino acids. Prepared libraries of TCR beta cDNA carried unique molecular identifiers. TCRdb re-called the PCR reads with MiXCR, one entry per CDR3 protein. The sample has around 190,000 distinct CDR3 sequences, 29% seen once; the top ten hold more than 3%. What was sequenced was blood. The chain carries TRBV2 and TRBJ2-4, with D perhaps TRBD1 or TRBD2 (5 bases each). This clonotype was obtained from a girl under 18 with multiple sclerosis. CDR3: CTSSEERGVKNIQYF. DNA for the CDR3: TGTACCAGCAGTGAGGAGAGGGGAGTCAAAAACATTCAGTACTTC.